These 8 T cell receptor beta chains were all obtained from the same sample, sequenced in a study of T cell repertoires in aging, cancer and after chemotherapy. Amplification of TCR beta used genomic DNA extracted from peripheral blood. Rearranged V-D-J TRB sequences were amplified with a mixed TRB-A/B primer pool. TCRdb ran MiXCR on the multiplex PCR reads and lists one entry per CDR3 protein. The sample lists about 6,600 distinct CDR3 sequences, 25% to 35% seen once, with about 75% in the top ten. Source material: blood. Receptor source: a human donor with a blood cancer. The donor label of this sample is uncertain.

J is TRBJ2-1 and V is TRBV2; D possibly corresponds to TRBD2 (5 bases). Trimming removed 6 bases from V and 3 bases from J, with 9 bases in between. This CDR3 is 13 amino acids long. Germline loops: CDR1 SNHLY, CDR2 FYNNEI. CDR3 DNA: TGTGCCAGCAGCTGGACTGGCTACAATGAGCAGTTCTTC. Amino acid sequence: CASSWTGYNEQFF.

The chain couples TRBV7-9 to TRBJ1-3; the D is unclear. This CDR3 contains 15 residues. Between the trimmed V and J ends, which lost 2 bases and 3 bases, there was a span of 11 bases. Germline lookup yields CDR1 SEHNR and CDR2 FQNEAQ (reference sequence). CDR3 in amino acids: CASSLQAASGNTIYF. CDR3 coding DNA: TGTGCCAGCAGCTTACAGGCAGCCAGTGGAAACACCATATATTTT.

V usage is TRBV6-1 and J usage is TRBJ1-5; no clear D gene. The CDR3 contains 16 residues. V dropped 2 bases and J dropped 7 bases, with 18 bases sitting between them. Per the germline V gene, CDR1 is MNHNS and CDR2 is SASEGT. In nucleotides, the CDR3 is TGTGCCAGCAGTGAACGGGAGAGGGCTGGAGGACAGCCCCAGCATTTT. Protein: CASSERERAGGQPQHF.

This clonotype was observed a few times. The CDR3 DNA reads as TGTGCCTGGAGTGTACTTGACAGGCGTGATCAGCCCCAGCATTTT. Its protein product is CAWSVLDRRDQPQHF. The V gene is TRBV30, the J gene TRBJ1-5, with D maybe TRBD1 (6 bases). The CDR3 sequence is 15 residues long. Germline V gene data show CDR1 as GTSNPN and CDR2 as SVGIG (reference sequence). V lost 0 bases, J lost 5 bases, and 14 bases lay in between.

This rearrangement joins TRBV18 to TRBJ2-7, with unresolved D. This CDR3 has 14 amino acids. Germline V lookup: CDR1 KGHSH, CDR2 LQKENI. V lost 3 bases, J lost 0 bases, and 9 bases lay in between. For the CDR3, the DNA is TGTGCCAGCTCACCCTCGTGGGGCTCCTACGAGCAGTACTTC. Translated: CASSPSWGSYEQYF. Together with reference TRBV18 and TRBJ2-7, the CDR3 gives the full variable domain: NAGVMQNPRHLVRRRGQEARLRCSPMKGHSHVYWYRQLPEEGLKFMVYLQKENIIDESGMPKERFSAEFPKEGPSILRIQQVVRGDSAAYFCASSPSWGSYEQYFGPGTRLTVT.

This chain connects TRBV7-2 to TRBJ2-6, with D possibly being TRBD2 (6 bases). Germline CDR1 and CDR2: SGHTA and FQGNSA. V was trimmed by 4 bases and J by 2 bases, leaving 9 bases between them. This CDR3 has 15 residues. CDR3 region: CASSWRGAGANVLTF. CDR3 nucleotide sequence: TGTGCCAGCAGCTGGAGGGGTGCTGGGGCCAACGTCCTGACTTTC.

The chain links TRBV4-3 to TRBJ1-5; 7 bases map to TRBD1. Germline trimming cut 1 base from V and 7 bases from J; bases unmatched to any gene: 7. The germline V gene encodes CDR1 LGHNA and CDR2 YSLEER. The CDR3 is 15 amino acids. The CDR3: CASSQGRDRAQPQHF. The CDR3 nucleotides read TGCGCCAGCAGCCAAGGACGTGACAGGGCCCAGCCCCAGCATTTT.

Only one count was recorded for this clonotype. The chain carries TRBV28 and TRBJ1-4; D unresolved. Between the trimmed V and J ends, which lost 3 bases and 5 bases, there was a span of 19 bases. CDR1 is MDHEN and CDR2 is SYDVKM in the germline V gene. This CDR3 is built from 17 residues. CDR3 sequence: CASSFLSRGPPNEKLFF. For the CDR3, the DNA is TGTGCCAGCAGTTTTCTTTCCCGCGGACCGCCAAATGAAAAACTGTTTTTT.